This TCR beta chain was captured in a study of T cells in Graves' hyperthyroidism and ophthalmopathy. Notes on the study in general: Ophthalmopathy was model-predicted a median roughly 6.5 months pre-onset. A model built on 13 V-J features separated ophthalmopathy from stable hyperthyroidism.

This clonotype has ten or more counts. Its antigen remains unknown. Fresh peripheral blood, roughly 10 ml of it, supplied the PBMCs. Losses at the gene ends were 7 bases for V and 3 bases for J; bases not matched to a gene: 10. CDR3 length: 15 amino acids. In germline, CDR1 is MDHEN, CDR2 SYDVKM. Amplification yielded TCR beta CDR3 regions, with RNA transcripts as the source. HTBI primers were employed in a first-round RT-PCR of the TCR CDR3. Using its own MiXCR run on the multiplex PCR reads, TCRdb lists one record per CDR3 protein. This table holds 500,000 to 550,000 distinct CDR3 sequences, less than 25% found once.

The rearrangement uses TRBV28 and TRBJ2-5; 8 bases agree with TRBD1. The source is a man between 18 and 35 years old with Graves' hyperthyroidism. Sequenced: blood. CDR3 bases: TGTGCCAGCAACCAGTCGGACAGGGAAAAAGAGACCCAGTACTTC. Its protein product is CASNQSDREKETQYF. Filled out from reference TRBV28 and TRBJ2-5, the complete variable domain reads DVKVTQSSRYLVKRTGEKVFLECVQDMDHENMFWYRQDPGLGLRLIYFSYDVKMKEKGDIPEGYSVSREKKERFSLILESASTNQTSMYLCASNQSDREKETQYFGPGTRLLVL.